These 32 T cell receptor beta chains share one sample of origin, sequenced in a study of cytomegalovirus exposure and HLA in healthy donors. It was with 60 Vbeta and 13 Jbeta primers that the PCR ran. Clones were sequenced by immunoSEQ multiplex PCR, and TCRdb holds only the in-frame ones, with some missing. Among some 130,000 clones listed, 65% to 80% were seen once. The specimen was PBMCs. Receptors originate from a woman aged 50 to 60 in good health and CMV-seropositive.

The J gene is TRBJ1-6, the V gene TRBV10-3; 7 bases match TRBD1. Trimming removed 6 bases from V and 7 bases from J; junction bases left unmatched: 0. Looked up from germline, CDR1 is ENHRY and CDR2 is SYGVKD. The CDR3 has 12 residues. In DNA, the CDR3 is TGTGCCATCAGGGACAGGAATTCACCCCTCCACTTT. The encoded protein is CAIRDRNSPLHF.

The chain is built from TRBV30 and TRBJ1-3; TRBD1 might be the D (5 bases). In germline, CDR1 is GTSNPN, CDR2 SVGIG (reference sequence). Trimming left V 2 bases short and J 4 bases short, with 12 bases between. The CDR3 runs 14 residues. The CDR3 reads CAWSRGGAGNTIYF. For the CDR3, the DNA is TGTGCCTGGAGTCGGGGAGGGGCCGGAAACACCATATATTTT.

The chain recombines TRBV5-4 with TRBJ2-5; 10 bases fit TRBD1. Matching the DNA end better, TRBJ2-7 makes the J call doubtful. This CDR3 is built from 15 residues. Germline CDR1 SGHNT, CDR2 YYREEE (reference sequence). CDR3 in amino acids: CASSGRTGGPYEQYF. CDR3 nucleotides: TGTGCCAGCAGCGGTAGGACAGGGGGTCCCTACGAGCAGTACTTC.

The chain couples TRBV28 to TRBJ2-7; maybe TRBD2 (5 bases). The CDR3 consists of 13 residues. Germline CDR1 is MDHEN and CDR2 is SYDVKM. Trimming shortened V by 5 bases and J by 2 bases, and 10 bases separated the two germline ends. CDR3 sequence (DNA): TGTGCCAGCAGTGCCACCGGGACCTACGAGCAGTACTTC. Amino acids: CASSATGTYEQYF.

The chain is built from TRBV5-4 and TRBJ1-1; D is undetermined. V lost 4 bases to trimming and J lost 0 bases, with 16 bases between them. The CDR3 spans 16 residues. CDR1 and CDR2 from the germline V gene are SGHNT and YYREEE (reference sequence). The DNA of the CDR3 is TGTGCCAGCAGCAGGGAGGCAGCGCGGATGAACACTGAAGCTTTCTTT. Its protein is CASSREAARMNTEAFF.

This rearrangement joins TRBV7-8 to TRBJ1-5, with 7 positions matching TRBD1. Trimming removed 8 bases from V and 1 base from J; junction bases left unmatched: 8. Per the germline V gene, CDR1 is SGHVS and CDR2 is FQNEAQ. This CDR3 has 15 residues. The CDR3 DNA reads TGTGCCAGCGGGCAGGGGGTTATGAGCAATCAGCCCCAGCATTTT. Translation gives CASGQGVMSNQPQHF.

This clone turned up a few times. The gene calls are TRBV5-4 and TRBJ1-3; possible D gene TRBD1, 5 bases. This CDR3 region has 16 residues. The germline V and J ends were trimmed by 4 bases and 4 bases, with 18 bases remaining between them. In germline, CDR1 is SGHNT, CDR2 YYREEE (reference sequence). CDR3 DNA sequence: TGTGCCAGCAGCCTGGGGACTCCGGGGTCCGGAAACACCATATATTTT. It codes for CASSLGTPGSGNTIYF. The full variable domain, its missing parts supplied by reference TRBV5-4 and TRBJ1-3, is ETGVTQSPTHLIKTRGQQVTLRCSSQSGHNTVSWYQQALGQGPQFIFQYYREEENGRGNFPPRFSGLQFPNYSSELNVNALELDDSALYLCASSLGTPGSGNTIYFGEGSWLTVV.

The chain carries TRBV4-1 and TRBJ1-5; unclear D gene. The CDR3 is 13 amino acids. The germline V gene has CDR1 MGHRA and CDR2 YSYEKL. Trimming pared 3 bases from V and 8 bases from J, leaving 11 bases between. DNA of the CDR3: TGCGCCAGCAGCCAGGTAACCGGGGAGCCCCAGCATTTT. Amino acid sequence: CASSQVTGEPQHF.

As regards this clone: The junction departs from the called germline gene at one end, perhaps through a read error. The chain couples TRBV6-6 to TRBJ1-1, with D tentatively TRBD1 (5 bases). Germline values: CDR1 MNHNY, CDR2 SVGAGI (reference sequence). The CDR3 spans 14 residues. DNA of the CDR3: TGTGCCAGCACCTCTCCGGGGGAAGCGACTGGAGCTTTCTTT. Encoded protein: CASTSPGEATGAFF.

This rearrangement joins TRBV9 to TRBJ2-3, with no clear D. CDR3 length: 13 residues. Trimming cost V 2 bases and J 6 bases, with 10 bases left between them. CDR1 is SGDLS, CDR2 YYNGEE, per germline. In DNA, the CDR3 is TGTGCCAGCAGCGTGTCCCCGAGGGATACGCAGTATTTT. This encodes CASSVSPRDTQYF.

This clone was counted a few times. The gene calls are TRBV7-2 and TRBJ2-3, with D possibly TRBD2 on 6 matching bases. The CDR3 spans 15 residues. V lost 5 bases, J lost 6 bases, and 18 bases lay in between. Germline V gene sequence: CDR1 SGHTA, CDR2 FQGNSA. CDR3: CASSPTGLASDTQYF. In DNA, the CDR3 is TGTGCCAGCAGCCCAACTGGGCTAGCGAGCGATACGCAGTATTTT.

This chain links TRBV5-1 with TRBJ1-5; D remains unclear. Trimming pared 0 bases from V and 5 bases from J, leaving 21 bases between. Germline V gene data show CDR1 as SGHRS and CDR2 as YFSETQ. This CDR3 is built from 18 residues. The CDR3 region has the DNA TGCGCCAGCAGCTTGGGACCGAGGTTACGAAATGGCCATCAGCCCCAGCATTTT. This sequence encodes CASSLGPRLRNGHQPQHF.

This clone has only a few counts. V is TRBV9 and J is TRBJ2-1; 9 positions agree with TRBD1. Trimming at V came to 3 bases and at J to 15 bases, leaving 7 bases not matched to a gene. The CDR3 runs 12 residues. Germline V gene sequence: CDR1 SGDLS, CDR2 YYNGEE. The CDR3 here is CASSATGTGLFF. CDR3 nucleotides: TGTGCCAGCAGCGCGACCGGGACAGGGTTGTTCTTC.

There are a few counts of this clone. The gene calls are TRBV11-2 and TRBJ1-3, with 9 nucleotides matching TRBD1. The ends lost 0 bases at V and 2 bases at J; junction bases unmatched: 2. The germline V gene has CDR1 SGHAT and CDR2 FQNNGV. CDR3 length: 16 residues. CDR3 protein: CASSLEQGATGNTIYF. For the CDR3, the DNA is TGTGCCAGCAGCTTAGAACAGGGGGCGACTGGAAACACCATATATTTT.

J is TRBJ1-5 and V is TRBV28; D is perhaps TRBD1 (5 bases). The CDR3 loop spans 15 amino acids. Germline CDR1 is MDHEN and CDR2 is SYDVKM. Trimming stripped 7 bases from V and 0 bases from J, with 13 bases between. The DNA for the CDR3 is TGTGCCAGCACCCCAACGGGGGTTAGCAATCAGCCCCAGCATTTT. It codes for CASTPTGVSNQPQHF. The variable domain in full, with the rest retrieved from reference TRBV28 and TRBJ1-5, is DVKVTQSSRYLVKRTGEKVFLECVQDMDHENMFWYRQDPGLGLRLIYFSYDVKMKEKGDIPEGYSVSREKKERFSLILESASTNQTSMYLCASTPTGVSNQPQHFGDGTRLSIL.

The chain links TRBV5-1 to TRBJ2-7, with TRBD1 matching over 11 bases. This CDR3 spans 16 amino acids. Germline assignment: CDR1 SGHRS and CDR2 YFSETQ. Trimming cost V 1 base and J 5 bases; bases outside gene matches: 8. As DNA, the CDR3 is TGCGCCAGCAGCTTGCGCCCAGGACAGGGGGCCAACGAGCAGTACTTC. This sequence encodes CASSLRPGQGANEQYF.

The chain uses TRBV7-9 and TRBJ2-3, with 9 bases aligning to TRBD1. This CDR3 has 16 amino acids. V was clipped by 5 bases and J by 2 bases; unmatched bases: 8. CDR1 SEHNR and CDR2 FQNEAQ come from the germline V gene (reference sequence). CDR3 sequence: CASSLPRDRDTDTQYF. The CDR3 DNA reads TGTGCCAGCAGCCTCCCACGGGACAGGGACACAGATACGCAGTATTTT.

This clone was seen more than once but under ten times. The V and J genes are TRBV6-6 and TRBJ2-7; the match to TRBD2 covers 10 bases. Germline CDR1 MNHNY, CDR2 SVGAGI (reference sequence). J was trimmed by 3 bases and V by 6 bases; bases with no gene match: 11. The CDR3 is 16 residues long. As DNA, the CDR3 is TGTGCCAGCAGACTCACTAGCGGGGTTAACTACTACGAGCAGTACTTC. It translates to CASRLTSGVNYYEQYF.

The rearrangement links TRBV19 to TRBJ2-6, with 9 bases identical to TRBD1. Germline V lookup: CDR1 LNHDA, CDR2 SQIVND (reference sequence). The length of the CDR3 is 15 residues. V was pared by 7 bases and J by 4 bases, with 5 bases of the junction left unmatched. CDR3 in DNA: TGTGCCAGTACCAACAGGGGGCACGGGGCCAACGTCCTGACTTTC. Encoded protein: CASTNRGHGANVLTF. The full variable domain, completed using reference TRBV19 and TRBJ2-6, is DGGITQSPKYLFRKEGQNVTLSCEQNLNHDAMYWYRQDPGQGLRLIYYSQIVNDFQKGDIAEGYSVSREKKESFPLTVTSAQKNPTAFYLCASTNRGHGANVLTFGAGSRLTVL.

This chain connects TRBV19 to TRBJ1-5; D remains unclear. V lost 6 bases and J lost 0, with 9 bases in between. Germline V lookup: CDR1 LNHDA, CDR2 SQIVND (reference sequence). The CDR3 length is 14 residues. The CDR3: CASSRVHSNQPQHF. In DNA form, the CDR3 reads TGTGCCAGTAGCCGAGTCCATAGCAATCAGCCCCAGCATTTT.

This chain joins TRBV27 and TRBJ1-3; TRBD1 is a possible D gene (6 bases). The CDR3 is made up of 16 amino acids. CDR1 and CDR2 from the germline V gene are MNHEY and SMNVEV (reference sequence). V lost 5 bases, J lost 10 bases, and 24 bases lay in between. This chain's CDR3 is CASSQNSPGAWGTIYF. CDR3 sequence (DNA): TGTGCCAGCAGTCAGAACTCCCCAGGGGCATGGGGGACCATATATTTT.

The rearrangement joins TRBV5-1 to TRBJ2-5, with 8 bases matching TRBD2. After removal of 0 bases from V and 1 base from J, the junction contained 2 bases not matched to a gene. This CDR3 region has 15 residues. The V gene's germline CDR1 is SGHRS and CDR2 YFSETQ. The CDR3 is CASSLGTSGQETQYF. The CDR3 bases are TGCGCCAGCAGCTTGGGAACTAGCGGCCAAGAGACCCAGTACTTC.

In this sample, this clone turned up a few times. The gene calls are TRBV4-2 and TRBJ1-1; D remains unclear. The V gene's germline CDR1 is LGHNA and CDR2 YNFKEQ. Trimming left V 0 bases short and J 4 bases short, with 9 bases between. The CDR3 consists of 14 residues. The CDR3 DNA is TGTGCCAGCAGCCAAGAACGGGTTCCCACTGAAGCTTTCTTT. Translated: CASSQERVPTEAFF.

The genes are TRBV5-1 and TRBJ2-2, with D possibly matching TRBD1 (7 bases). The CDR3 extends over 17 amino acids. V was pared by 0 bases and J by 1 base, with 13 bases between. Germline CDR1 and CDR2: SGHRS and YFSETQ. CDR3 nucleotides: TGCGCCAGCAGCTTGGCCAGGGGGGAAGGGAACACCGGGGAGCTGTTTTTT. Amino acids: CASSLARGEGNTGELFF.

The CDR3 nucleotides read TGTGCCAGTAGGATGACAGGGGCTGGGGCCAACGTCCTGACTTTC. Amino acid sequence: CASRMTGAGANVLTF. The genes are TRBV19 and TRBJ2-6; 8 nucleotides align to TRBD1. In germline, CDR1 is LNHDA, CDR2 SQIVND (reference sequence). This CDR3 is 15 amino acids long. V dropped 6 bases and J dropped 2; count of bases not matched to a gene: 3.

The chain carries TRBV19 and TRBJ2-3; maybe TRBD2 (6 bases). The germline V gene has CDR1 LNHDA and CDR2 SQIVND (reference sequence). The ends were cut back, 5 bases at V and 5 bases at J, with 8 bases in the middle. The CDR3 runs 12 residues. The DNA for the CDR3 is TGTGCCAGTAGTCGGGGGTTAGATACGCAGTATTTT. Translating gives CASSRGLDTQYF.

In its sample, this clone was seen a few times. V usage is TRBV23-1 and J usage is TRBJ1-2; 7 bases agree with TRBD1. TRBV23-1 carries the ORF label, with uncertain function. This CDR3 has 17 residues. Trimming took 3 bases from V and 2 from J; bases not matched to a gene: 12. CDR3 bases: TGCGCCAGCAGTCACCCCGGACCTAAGACAGGGAACTATGGCTACACCTTC. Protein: CASSHPGPKTGNYGYTF.

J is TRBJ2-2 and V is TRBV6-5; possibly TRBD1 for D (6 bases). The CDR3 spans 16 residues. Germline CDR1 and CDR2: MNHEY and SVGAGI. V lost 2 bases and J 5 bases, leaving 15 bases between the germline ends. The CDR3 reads CASSYRDIPGTGELFF. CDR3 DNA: TGTGCCAGCAGTTACCGGGACATCCCGGGAACCGGGGAGCTGTTTTTT.

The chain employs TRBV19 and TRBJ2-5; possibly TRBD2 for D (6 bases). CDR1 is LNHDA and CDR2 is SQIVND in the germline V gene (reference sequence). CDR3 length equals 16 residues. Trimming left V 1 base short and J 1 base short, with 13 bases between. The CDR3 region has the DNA TGTGCCAGTAGTATAGTGGGGGGAACCTCCCAAGAGACCCAGTACTTC. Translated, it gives CASSIVGGTSQETQYF.

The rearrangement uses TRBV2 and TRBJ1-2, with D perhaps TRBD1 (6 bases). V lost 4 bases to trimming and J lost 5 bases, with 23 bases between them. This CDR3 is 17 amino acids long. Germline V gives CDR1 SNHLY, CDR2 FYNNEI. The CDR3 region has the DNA TGTGCCAGCAGTGCTTACAGGGCCCGGTTGGTGGCGTATGGCTACACCTTC. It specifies CASSAYRARLVAYGYTF.

CDR3 bases: TGTGCCAGCACTCTAGCGGGGCCTCGGGCTAATGAGCAGTTCTTC. It codes for CASTLAGPRANEQFF. The gene calls are TRBV27 and TRBJ2-1; 9 positions match TRBD2. The CDR3 is made up of 15 amino acids. The germline V gene encodes CDR1 MNHEY and CDR2 SMNVEV (reference sequence). After removal of 7 bases from V and 7 bases from J, the junction contained 11 bases not matched to a gene.

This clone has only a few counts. CDR3 nucleotides: TGTGCCAGCAGTTTAAACATAAACACTGAAGCTTTCTTT. It encodes CASSLNINTEAFF. This chain links TRBV27 with TRBJ1-1; unclear D gene. Trimming cost V 2 bases and J 2 bases, with 6 bases left between them. CDR1 MNHEY and CDR2 SMNVEV come from the germline V gene (reference sequence). The CDR3 has 13 amino acids.